Listed below are T cell receptor beta chains from one sample, sequenced in a study of T-cell reconstitution after alpha-beta-depleted transplantation in children. From the PCR reads, TCRdb called clonotypes with MiXCR, one entry per CDR3 protein. In the table there are some 200,000 distinct CDR3 sequences, roughly a tenth of which are singletons. The material sequenced was PBMCs, taken before TCRalphabeta/CD19-depleted stem cell transplant. The receptors stem from a child younger than two with acute myeloid leukemia, due to receive a stem cell transplant. CDR3s include the opening cysteine and the closing phenylalanine or tryptophan. A D gene is named only where the DNA matches it firmly. Expanded clones get a size class; other rows say once, few or many, or leave the size out.

V	J	D	size	DNA	CDR3
TRBV5-1	TRBJ2-2	TRBD1	many	TGCGCCAGCGAGGCCGGGACAGGGATAACCGGGGAGCTGTTTTTT	CASEAGTGITGELFF
TRBV6-1	TRBJ1-2	.	many	TGTGCCAGCAGTCCAGGGACTACTAACTATGGCTACACCTTC	CASSPGTTNYGYTF
TRBV10-3	TRBJ2-7	.	many	TGTGCCATCAGTGAGGACCCGGGGCCCGAGCAGTACTTC	CAISEDPGPEQYF
TRBV7-9	TRBJ2-7	.	many	TGTGCCAGCTCCCCGGTCGGCTACAGGAACTCCTACGAGCAGTACTTC	CASSPVGYRNSYEQYF
TRBV5-4	TRBJ2-2	.	.	TGTGCCAGCAGCTTGGGTTATGGCGGGGAGCTGTTTTTT	CASSLGYGGELFF
TRBV29-1	TRBJ2-1	.	many	TGCAGCGTTGAAGAACAGACCAGGAGCTCCTACAATGAGCAGTTCTTC	CSVEEQTRSSYNEQFF
TRBV20-1	TRBJ1-1	TRBD1	many	TGCAGTGCTAGAGATCGGACAGGCCAAGCTTTCTTT	CSARDRTGQAFF
TRBV10-3	TRBJ2-7	TRBD1	few	TGTGCCATCAGTCCCGGGACAGGGACGGGGCGCTACGAGCAGTACTTC	CAISPGTGTGRYEQYF
TRBV12-3/TRBV12-4	TRBJ2-7	.	.	TGTGCCGGCAGCCGCAGCTCCTACGAGCAGTACTTC	CAGSRSSYEQYF
TRBV5-1	TRBJ2-5	.	many	TGCGCCAGCAGCCCCGGGGGGCCGGGAGAGACCCAGTACTTC	CASSPGGPGETQYF
TRBV20-1	TRBJ2-1	.	many	TGCAGTGCTAAGGGTAGTGAGCAGTTCTTC	CSAKGSEQFF
TRBV29-1	TRBJ1-1	.	many	TGCAGCGTTGAAGGGCAACTGGGCATGAACACTGAAGCTTTCTTT	CSVEGQLGMNTEAFF
TRBV12-3/TRBV12-4	TRBJ2-7	.	many	TGTGCCAGCAGTCCCGGGGACACCTACGAGCAGTACTTC	CASSPGDTYEQYF
TRBV5-1	TRBJ1-2	.	many	TGCGCCAGCAGCTCCGAAACAGGGAGAGGCTACACCTTC	CASSSETGRGYTF
TRBV20-1	TRBJ2-1	.	many	TGCAGTGCTAGATTCGGGCTAGCTCAATACAATGAGCAGTTCTTC	CSARFGLAQYNEQFF
TRBV12-3/TRBV12-4	TRBJ1-2	.	many	TGTGCCAGCAGTTTCGGACCCGCTGGCTACACCTTC	CASSFGPAGYTF
TRBV20-1	TRBJ2-1	TRBD2	many	TGCAGTGCTAGCGTACTAGCGGGAGGTTTCTACAATGAGCAGTTCTTC	CSASVLAGGFYNEQFF
TRBV29-1	TRBJ2-3	TRBD2	many	TGCAGCGCACGGGCGGGAGAGACAGATACGCAGTATTTT	CSARAGETDTQYF
TRBV24-1	TRBJ2-5	TRBD1	.	TGTGCCACCAGTACCCCGGGACAGCAAGAGACCCAGTACTTC	CATSTPGQQETQYF
TRBV6-5	TRBJ2-1	TRBD2	many	TGTGCCAGCAGTTTGGGGGGGAGCCCCTACAATGAGCAGTTCTTC	CASSLGGSPYNEQFF
TRBV3-1	TRBJ2-7	TRBD1	many	TGTGCCAGCAGCCAACGGGACAGGGCCGGGGAGCAGTACTTC	CASSQRDRAGEQYF
TRBV20-1	TRBJ1-1	.	many	TGCAGTGCTGCCGAGGGTTCTACTGAAGCTTTCTTT	CSAAEGSTEAFF
TRBV19	TRBJ2-1	.	.	TGTGCCAGTAGTACCCCGACGAGATCCTCCTACAATGAGCAGTTCTTC	CASSTPTRSSYNEQFF
TRBV3-1	TRBJ2-3	TRBD2	many	TGTGCCAGCAGCCCGCACTACCCAACTAGCGTAACGGATACGCAGTATTTT	CASSPHYPTSVTDTQYF
TRBV12-3/TRBV12-4	TRBJ2-7	.	many	TGTGCCAGCAGCCGGCAAACGTACTACGAGCAGTACTTC	CASSRQTYYEQYF
TRBV12-3/TRBV12-4	TRBJ2-7	TRBD1	many	TGTGCCAGCGGGAGACAGGGAAGTACCTACGAGCAGTACTTC	CASGRQGSTYEQYF
TRBV11-2	TRBJ2-3	.	many	TGTGCCAGCAGCTTCGGGAGCGACGGCACAGATACGCAGTATTTT	CASSFGSDGTDTQYF
TRBV11-3	TRBJ2-3	.	few	TGTGCCAGCAGACTTGGGGGGAGGATTCCACTCACAGATACGCAGTATTTT	CASRLGGRIPLTDTQYF
TRBV7-2	TRBJ1-2	.	few	TGTGCCAGCAGTGCCCCCGGGACGCTATATGGCTACACCTTC	CASSAPGTLYGYTF
TRBV20-1	TRBJ2-2	.	many	TGCAGTGCTAGAGACCCCCGGGACTTCACCGGGGAGCTGTTTTTT	CSARDPRDFTGELFF
TRBV5-6	TRBJ1-1	TRBD1	many	TGTGCCAGCAGCTTGGGACAGGGAATTTTGAACACTGAAGCTTTCTTT	CASSLGQGILNTEAFF
TRBV29-1	TRBJ2-3	.	many	TGCAGCGTTGAAGAGGGGGAAATTCTCACAGATACGCAGTATTTT	CSVEEGEILTDTQYF
TRBV27	TRBJ2-1	TRBD1	many	TGTGCCAGCAGCCCACAGGGGGCCTACAATGAGCAGTTCTTC	CASSPQGAYNEQFF
TRBV27	TRBJ2-3	TRBD2	many	TGTGCCAGCAGGGGTAGCGGGAGGGCCCTCGATACGCAGTATTTT	CASRGSGRALDTQYF
TRBV28	TRBJ2-4	.	many	TGTGCCAGCAGTTTATCGGCAGGGGGGGACATTCAGTACTTC	CASSLSAGGDIQYF
TRBV7-9	TRBJ2-1	TRBD1	.	TGTGCCAGCAGCTTAGATTGGACAGGAGACAATGAGCAGTTCTTC	CASSLDWTGDNEQFF
TRBV28	TRBJ2-7	.	many	TGTGCCAGCAGTTTATGGCCGGGAAATTCCTACGAGCAGTACTTC	CASSLWPGNSYEQYF
TRBV28	TRBJ2-5	.	many	TGTGCCAGCAGTAGGTTCGGGACCCAGTACTTC	CASSRFGTQYF
TRBV28	TRBJ2-3	.	many	TGTGCCAGCAGGGGACTTCATAGCACAGATACGCAGTATTTT	CASRGLHSTDTQYF
TRBV4-1	TRBJ2-4	.	many	TGCGCCAGCAGCCAAGAACTCATGGCGGCAGACATTCAGTACTTC	CASSQELMAADIQYF
TRBV13	TRBJ2-5	TRBD2	once	TGTGCCAGCAGCATAAGGACTAGACGAGAGACCCAGTACTTC	CASSIRTRRETQYF
TRBV12-3/TRBV12-4	TRBJ1-5	TRBD1	many	TGTGCCAGCAGTTACGGGGCAGGGGGCTTCAATCAGCCCCAGCATTTT	CASSYGAGGFNQPQHF
TRBV20-1	TRBJ1-2	.	many	TGCAGTGCTAGAGATCCCCGGGGGCCGTCGGGCTACACCTTC	CSARDPRGPSGYTF
TRBV5-1	TRBJ2-2	.	many	TGCGCCAGCAGAGCTAAGGAAGTGAACACCGGGGAGCTGTTTTTT	CASRAKEVNTGELFF
TRBV9	TRBJ2-1	TRBD2	many	TGTGCCAGCAGCGTAGCTACGGCTAGCGGGAGAGGGGGCTTTTACAATGAGCAGTTCTTC	CASSVATASGRGGFYNEQFF
TRBV20-1	TRBJ1-2	TRBD1	many	TGCAGTGCTAGGATTACAGGGGCGCCTAACTATGGCTACACCTTC	CSARITGAPNYGYTF
TRBV3-1	TRBJ2-7	.	many	TGTGCCAGCAGCCAAGAATACGAGCAGTACTTC	CASSQEYEQYF
TRBV5-1	TRBJ2-1	.	many	TGCGCCAGCAGCTTGGAGGGCGGGGATGAGCAGTTCTTC	CASSLEGGDEQFF
TRBV10-3	TRBJ2-6	.	.	TGTGCCATCAGTGTGACTGGGGCCAACGTCCTGACTTTC	CAISVTGANVLTF
TRBV7-2	TRBJ2-5	TRBD2	.	TGTGCCAGCAGCTTTTCTAGCGGGAGAAGGGAGACCCAGTACTTC	CASSFSSGRRETQYF
TRBV7-2	TRBJ2-1	.	many	TGTGCCAGCAGCTTCCCACTACAGGGAAGGAGCTACAATGAGCAGTTCTTC	CASSFPLQGRSYNEQFF
TRBV7-2	TRBJ2-7	.	.	TGTGCCAGCAGCGGAGGGTATGGAACGTACGAGCAGTACTTC	CASSGGYGTYEQYF
TRBV20-1	TRBJ1-1	.	.	TGCAGTGCTAGAGATTTATCCGGAGGCGCTGAAGCTTTCTTT	CSARDLSGGAEAFF